Detailed here is one T cell receptor (beta chain). In the authors' methods: Reference gene primer amplification gave estimated nucleated cell counts. TCRdb keeps only in-frame clones here, not all; method: immunoSEQ multiplex PCR. That table furnishes V, J and clone size, whereas the DNA furnished D and trimming. The data show over 200,000 clones, with roughly nine tenths seen just once and about 4% held by the top ten. The data were taken from a study of blood T cell repertoires in COVID-19. Across the study: Samples came from the United States, Italy and Spain, spanning acute and convalescent COVID-19. In each case, the material was cDNA or gDNA derived from T cells, B-cell-depleted T cells, or PBMCs.

Germline assignment: CDR1 ENHRY and CDR2 SYGVKD. V was clipped by 3 bases and J by 7 bases; unmatched bases: 2. This CDR3 comprises 15 residues. The sample was peripheral blood. The clonotype comes from a man aged 60 to 69 who had recovered from COVID-19. The chain joins TRBV10-3 to TRBJ1-6, with 11 bases identical to TRBD1. CDR3 residues: CAISDRTGGNSPLHF. The CDR3, as DNA: TGTGCCATCAGTGATCGGACAGGGGGCAATTCACCCCTCCACTTT.